The 9 T cell receptor beta chains listed next were all sequenced from one sample in a study of identical twins. Each CDR3 protein is one row after TCRdb ran MiXCR on the 5' RACE reads. The sample includes under 400,000 distinct CDR3 sequences, around 9% of them seen just once. What was sequenced was naive T cells sorted from blood. These TCRs come from a woman between 45 and 65 years old in good health.

V is TRBV6-5 and J is TRBJ1-1; 12 bases map to TRBD1. Trimming at V came to 6 bases and at J to 8 bases, leaving 19 bases not matched to a gene. The CDR3 covers 18 residues. In germline, CDR1 is MNHEY, CDR2 SVGAGI. The CDR3 DNA follows: TGTGCCAGCAGAAGCTTCGGGGACAGGGGGCTGGGGGGTCCCGAAGCTTTCTTT. Translated, it gives CASRSFGDRGLGGPEAFF.

This clonotype was seen only a few times. The V and J genes are TRBV5-5 and TRBJ2-3, with TRBD2 identical over 14 bases. This CDR3 spans 21 amino acids. The V and J ends lost 0 bases and 2 bases, in that order; junction bases with no gene match: 14. Germline CDR1 reads SGHKS; CDR2 reads YYEKEE (reference sequence). The CDR3 here is CASSLEPGTSGRIGTTDTQYF. The CDR3 bases are TGTGCCAGCAGCTTGGAACCCGGGACTAGCGGGAGAATTGGGACCACAGATACGCAGTATTTT.

This clonotype has only a few counts. The rearrangement uses TRBV7-9 and TRBJ2-1; TRBD2 matches at 7 bases. Unmatched junction bases numbered 20, after V lost 5 bases and J lost 1 base. This CDR3 is built from 20 residues. The V gene's germline CDR1 is SEHNR and CDR2 FQNEAQ (reference sequence). CDR3 in DNA: TGTGCCAGCAGCCATTTCGAGGCGGGAGTACGTAAACGGTCCTACAATGAGCAGTTCTTC. Protein product: CASSHFEAGVRKRSYNEQFF.

This chain links TRBV3-1 with TRBJ2-4, with a possible D match to TRBD2 (5 bases). Looked up from germline, CDR1 is LGHDT and CDR2 is YNNKEL (reference sequence). This CDR3 region has 17 residues. Trimming stripped 3 bases from V and 0 bases from J, with 15 bases between. CDR3 sequence reads: CASSHVWGRGAKNIQYF. CDR3 in DNA: TGTGCCAGCAGCCATGTTTGGGGTCGGGGAGCCAAAAACATTCAGTACTTC.

This clonotype was recorded many times. The genes are TRBV29-1 and TRBJ2-1; 9 nucleotides line up with TRBD2. This CDR3 is built from 15 residues. The germline V gene has CDR1 SQVTM and CDR2 ANQGSEA. After removal of 6 bases from V and 3 bases from J, the junction contained 9 bases not matched to a gene. The CDR3 DNA reads as TGCAGCGTGAAGAGGACTAGCGAATTCTACAATGAGCAGTTCTTC. It codes for CSVKRTSEFYNEQFF.

This clonotype was counted many times. This rearrangement joins TRBV5-6 to TRBJ2-1; perhaps TRBD1 as D (6 bases). The V end was cut by 3 bases, the J end by 5 bases, with 18 bases between. The CDR3 runs to 16 residues. Germline V CDR1 and CDR2: SGHDT, YYEEEE. CDR3 in amino acids: CASSYRVTMIHNEQFF. The CDR3 region has the DNA TGTGCCAGCAGCTACAGGGTTACGATGATCCACAATGAGCAGTTCTTC. Full variable domain (missing parts from reference TRBV5-6 and TRBJ2-1): DAGVTQSPTHLIKTRGQQVTLRCSPKSGHDTVSWYQQALGQGPQFIFQYYEEEERQRGNFPDRFSGHQFPNYSSELNVNALLLGDSALYLCASSYRVTMIHNEQFFGPGTRLTVL.

There are a few counts of this clonotype. J is TRBJ2-2 and V is TRBV7-2; 10 bases are a match to TRBD1. Germline CDR1 SGHTA, CDR2 FQGNSA. The CDR3 extends over 16 amino acids. The V segment lost 5 bases and the J segment 7 bases; nucleotides outside the gene matches: 10. CDR3 coding DNA: TGTGCCAGCAGCGTCTTAGGGACAGGGGTAAACGGGGAGCTGTTTTTT. Its protein product is CASSVLGTGVNGELFF.

There are many counts of this clonotype. The chain recombines TRBV6-6 with TRBJ2-3; the D is unclear. CDR3 length: 13 amino acids. Germline V gene lookup returns CDR1 MNHNY and CDR2 SVGAGI (reference sequence). Trimming removed 2 bases at V and 2 bases at J, with 5 bases between. CDR3 region: CASSYLITDTQYF. CDR3 bases: TGTGCCAGCAGTTACCTTATCACAGATACGCAGTATTTT.

This clonotype was counted only a few times. The gene calls are TRBV11-2 and TRBJ1-4; D is undetermined. The CDR3 loop spans 13 amino acids. V lost 0 bases to trimming and J lost 10 bases, with 9 bases between them. Germline V gene lookup returns CDR1 SGHAT and CDR2 FQNNGV. The CDR3 reads CASSLERRGKLFF. CDR3 in DNA: TGTGCCAGCAGCTTAGAGAGGCGGGGAAAACTGTTTTTT.